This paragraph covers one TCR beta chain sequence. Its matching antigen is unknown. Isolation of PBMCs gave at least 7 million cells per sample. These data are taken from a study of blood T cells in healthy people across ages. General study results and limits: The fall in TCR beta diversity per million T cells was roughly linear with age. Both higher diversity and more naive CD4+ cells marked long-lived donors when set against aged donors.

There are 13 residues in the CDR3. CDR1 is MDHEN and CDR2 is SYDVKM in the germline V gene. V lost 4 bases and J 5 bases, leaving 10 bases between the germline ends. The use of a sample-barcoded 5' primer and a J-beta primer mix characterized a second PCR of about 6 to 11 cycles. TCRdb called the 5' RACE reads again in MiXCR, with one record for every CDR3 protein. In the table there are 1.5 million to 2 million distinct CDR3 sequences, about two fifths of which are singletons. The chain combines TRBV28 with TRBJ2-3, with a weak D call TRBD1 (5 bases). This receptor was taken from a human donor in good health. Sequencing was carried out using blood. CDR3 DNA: TGTGCCAGCAGTTACCTTAGGGGAGATACGCAGTATTTT. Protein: CASSYLRGDTQYF. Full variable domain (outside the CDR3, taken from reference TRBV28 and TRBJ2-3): DVKVTQSSRYLVKRTGEKVFLECVQDMDHENMFWYRQDPGLGLRLIYFSYDVKMKEKGDIPEGYSVSREKKERFSLILESASTNQTSMYLCASSYLRGDTQYFGPGTRLTVL.